Listed here is a single TCR beta chain. The specificity of this receptor is unknown. Nothing much larger sits one base from this clone, and base qualities are not available. The sample is drawn from a study of blood T cells in healthy people across ages (dated by TCRdb to about 2015). Regarding the research as a whole: In model experiments, template switching captured roughly one uniquely barcoded TCR beta cDNA molecule for every two T cells. Four age groups were formed from the donors: young (average approximately 15 years), middle-aged (just under 40), aged (under 70) and long-lived (82). For two donors (one aged 18 to 29 and one aged 80 or older), the study analyzed two additional independent replicas of 1 million unique cDNA reads from the same blood draw. To track age-related changes in TCR beta repertoire diversity, the study relied on deep sequencing normalized with unique cDNA molecular identifiers. What the work shows at the level of the full study, not this receptor alone: Estimates of total diversity from one million sequenced T cells were regarded as lower bounds and underestimates. A strong correlation was found between observed TCR beta diversity and the percentage of naive T cells measured by flow cytometry. As age increased, observed TCR beta diversity per million T cells dropped in a roughly linear way, and a significant reduction was already evident by age 40. Because donor CMV infection status was unknown, age-related changes in expanded clonotypes were potentially confounded. Conclusive comparison of naive and antigen-experienced compartments was prevented by the profiling of bulk unsorted PBMCs. Compared with the aged group, more naive CD4+ T cells, fewer expanded clones and increased TCR diversity were shown by the long-lived group, suggesting age selection.

The germline V end is reduced by 8 bases and the J end by 0 bases; junction bases left unmatched: 6. CDR1 SGHVS and CDR2 FQNEAQ were looked up in the germline V gene. The CDR3 numbers 14 residues from cysteine through phenylalanine. Just the 42-base CDR3 DNA is kept, in frame starting at base 1. The roughly 39 donors, aged about 6 to 95 years, were systemically healthy Caucasian individuals from Russia. Each donor gave ten milliliters of peripheral blood, collected into EDTA-treated Vacutainer tubes. PBMCs were isolated by Ficoll-Paque density-gradient centrifugation, with at least 6 million obtained per sample. Trizol reagent was used to extract total RNA from the PBMCs, yielding at least 5 micrograms per sample. For every donor, an aliquot of PBMCs went through flow cytometry to measure the percentages of naive CD45RAhigh/CD27high T cells. Libraries came from 5' RACE. The instrument given in TCRdb is Illumina HiSeq 2500. A second PCR of roughly 7 to 12 cycles was performed with a sample-barcoded 5' primer and a J-beta primer mix. A unique molecular identifier was introduced onto each TCR beta cDNA molecule by a template-switch 5' adaptor carrying 12 random nucleotides. Each sample yielded at least 3 million CDR3-containing paired-end reads. First-strand cDNA synthesis was performed from all RNA using the Mint cDNA synthesis kit, with priming by a TRBC-specific oligonucleotide. Following uracil-DNA glycosylase treatment, all cDNA underwent a first 18-cycle PCR with the universal primers M1SS and BC2_uni_R. The study's own analysis went as follows. For normalization, 1 million high-quality reads were randomly selected from each sample, with every read carrying a distinct molecular identifier. Reads with shared molecular identifiers were discarded instead of being binned into consensus sequences. CDR3 identification, clonotype clustering and error correction used MiTCR with a Q25 quality threshold and the strictest error-elimination algorithm. A nonparametric unseen species model with Euler transformation was used to estimate lower-bound total TCR beta diversity. In-frame beta chains were kept once TCRdb had trimmed the public reads at Q25 with fastp and called clones with MiXCR. Rows with a matching CDR3 protein are joined into one entry that keeps the most common DNA and genes. What appears here as the V and J calls and clone size reflects TCRdb's work, not the paper's. The sample yields fewer than 650,000 distinct CDR3 sequences; about 28% were counted once. The ten largest clonotypes hold under 4.5% of the sample.

This sample also belongs to another study, concerning T cells of mothers and their children. The second investigation adds: Nine systemically healthy Caucasian individuals served as donors, namely three mothers together with their six children. cDNA synthesis used all of the extracted RNA, with 1.5 ug of RNA in each 15 ul reaction. In the second PCR, the M1S primer introduced both the sample barcodes and 2-4 random nucleotides. Over 9.5 million TCR beta CDR3 reads were obtained for each mother, and approximately 3 million reads were obtained for each child. In both related and unrelated pairs, thymic selection shapes the output of TCR recombination in a similar way, with inherited differences having only a minor effect. Normalized repertoire overlap was always found to be slightly, but never significantly, higher in related mother-child pairs than in unrelated mother-child pairs. Persistent microchimeric T cell clones were not detected, at a sensitivity of approximately 100 clones per million clonotypes. The study used deep NGS to compare TCR beta repertoires of mothers and children, seeking features distinguishing related mother-child pairs from unrelated individuals. On average, the children were roughly 11 +/- 4 years old, while the mothers were roughly 40 +/- 4 years old. After adapters were ligated using NEBNext reagents, the libraries underwent 100+100 nt paired-end sequencing on an Illumina HiSeq 2000. To avoid cross-contamination, the mother libraries and the child libraries were prepared a month apart and sequenced in separate runs. For each donor, between roughly 500,000 and 2,300,000 distinct TCR beta clonotypes were identified. Naive TCR beta clonotypes were estimated from low-frequency clonotypes matched to each donor's FACS-determined naive share, without sorting.

The sequence joins TRBV7-8 to TRBJ1-2, and 7 bases in between align with TRBD1. Specimen: blood. The sequence was collected from a boy aged 2 to 10 in good health. This receptor carries the CDR3 CASGRDSTNYGYTF. The sequence in DNA is TGTGCCAGCGGGAGGGACAGCACTAACTATGGCTACACCTTC.